This TCR beta chain was captured in a study of blood T cell repertoires in COVID-19. Study-wide background: From the United States, Italy and Spain came samples of acute and convalescent COVID-19. In each case, the material was cDNA or gDNA derived from T cells, B-cell-depleted T cells, or PBMCs.

This study enrolled people aged about 18 to 100 from around 25 US geographic areas. Donors were grouped by their self-reported clinical history. The CDR3 totals 13 residues. V dropped 6 bases and J dropped 5; count of bases not matched to a gene: 5. Germline CDR1 reads MDHEN; CDR2 reads SYDVKM. Using immunoSEQ multiplex PCR, the repertoire was profiled, and TCRdb retains in-frame clones only, with some absent. The data contain about 250,000 clones, approximately 83% of them singletons. The V call is TRBV28, the J call TRBJ2-5, with TRBD2 matching 8 bases. This sequence was found in a woman in her 30s who had recovered from COVID-19. Sequenced: PBMCs or T cells enriched from blood (not recorded which). In DNA, the CDR3 is TGTGCCAGCAGCTACGGGAGGGATGAGACCCAGTACTTC. Translated: CASSYGRDETQYF.